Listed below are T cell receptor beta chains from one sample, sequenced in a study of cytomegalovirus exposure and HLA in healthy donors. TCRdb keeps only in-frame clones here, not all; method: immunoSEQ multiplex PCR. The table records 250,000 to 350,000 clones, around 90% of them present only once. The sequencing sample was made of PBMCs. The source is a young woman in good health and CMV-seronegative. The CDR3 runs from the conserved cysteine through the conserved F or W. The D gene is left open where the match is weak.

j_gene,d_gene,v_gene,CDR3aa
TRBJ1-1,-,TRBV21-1,CASSNRSGGRNTEAFF
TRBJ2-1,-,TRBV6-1,CASRTDRNNEQFF
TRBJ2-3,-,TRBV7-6,CASSLDYLETDTQYF
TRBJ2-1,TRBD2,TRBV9,CASSGRLAGGYNEQFF
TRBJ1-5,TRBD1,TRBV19,CASSIETGANQPQHF
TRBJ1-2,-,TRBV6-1,CASRVSYGYTF
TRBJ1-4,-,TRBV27,CASSFAPTNEKLFF
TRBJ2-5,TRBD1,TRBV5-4,CASSSRTGSVETQYF
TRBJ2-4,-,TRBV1,CTSFSECDQNIQYF
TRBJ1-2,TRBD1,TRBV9,CASSPRQGTLFNYGYTF
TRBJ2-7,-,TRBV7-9,CASSLVSGGEQYF
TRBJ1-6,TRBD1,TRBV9,CASSGQGSYNSPLHF
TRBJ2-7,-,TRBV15,CATSRDRQPLSYEQYF
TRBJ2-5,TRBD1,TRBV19,CASSRGQGETQYF
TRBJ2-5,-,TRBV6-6,CASSHRDWAYF
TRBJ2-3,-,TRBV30,CAWTQISTDTQYF
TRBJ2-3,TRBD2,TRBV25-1,CASRAGGTDTQYF
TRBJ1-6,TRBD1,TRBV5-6,CASSLEGQTSPLHF
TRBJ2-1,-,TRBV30,CAGAAGLGSEQFF
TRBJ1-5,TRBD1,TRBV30,CAWSVQGDQPQHF
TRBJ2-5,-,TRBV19,CASSIGILGGEETQYF
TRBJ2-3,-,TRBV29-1,CSAGGTSGVSGTDTQYF
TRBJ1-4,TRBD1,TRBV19,CASITTGGSEKLFF
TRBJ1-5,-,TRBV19,CASTFFPEEQPQHF
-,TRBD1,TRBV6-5,CASSYPDREGEQYF
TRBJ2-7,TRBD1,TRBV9,CASSTRQGAFDEQYF
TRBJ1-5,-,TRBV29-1,CSVGPDSGSNQPQHF
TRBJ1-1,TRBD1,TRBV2,CAKTGDPTEAFF
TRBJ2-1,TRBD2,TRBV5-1,CASSPAGGRGDEQFF
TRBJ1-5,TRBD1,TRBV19,CASNSGTGDQPQHF
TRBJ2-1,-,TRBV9,CASSGGGNIYNEQFF
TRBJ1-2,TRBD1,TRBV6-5,CASIGTDNYGYTF
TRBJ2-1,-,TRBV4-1,CASSHPGTKNNEQFF
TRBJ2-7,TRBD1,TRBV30,CALHRGAYEQYF
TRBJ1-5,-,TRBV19,CASSIRTRRQHF
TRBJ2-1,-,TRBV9,CASSASLAGSYNEQFF
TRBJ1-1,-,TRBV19,CASSIDSFTEAFF
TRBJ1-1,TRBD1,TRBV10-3,CAISEGGSNTEAFF
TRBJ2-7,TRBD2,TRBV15,CATRDGASGYEQYF
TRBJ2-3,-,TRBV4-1,CASSQSTTGTDTQYF
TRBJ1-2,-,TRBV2,CASSRAGARVDGYTF
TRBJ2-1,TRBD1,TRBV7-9,CASSLGQGNEQFF